This TCR beta chain was documented in a study of T cells after yellow fever vaccination. Study-level information: SMART-Seq v4 Ultra Low Input served to prepare low-cell-number fractions.

As to this clonotype: Its antigen remains unidentified.

5'RACE template switching generated TCR cDNA, adding a universal primer site and UMIs. Each CDR3 protein gets one entry after TCRdb re-called the 5' RACE reads with MiXCR. The repertoire holds some 350,000 distinct CDR3 sequences, with approximately 9% as singletons. V was cut by 2 bases and J by 7 bases, with 12 bases left in between. This CDR3 is 13 amino acids long. Broader study findings: Researchers noted that a small share of clonotypes showed up in both CD4 and CD8 compartments.

V usage is TRBV12-3 or TRBV12-4 and J usage is TRBJ2-7; D is possibly TRBD1 (6 bases). The TCR sequence derives from a man aged 18 to 30 who received the YFV17D yellow fever vaccine. The specimen was PBMCs, collected on the day of the first yellow fever vaccination. CDR3 sequence: CASSLQGTGEQYF. DNA for the CDR3: TGTGCCAGCAGTTTACAGGGGACGGGAGAGCAGTACTTC.